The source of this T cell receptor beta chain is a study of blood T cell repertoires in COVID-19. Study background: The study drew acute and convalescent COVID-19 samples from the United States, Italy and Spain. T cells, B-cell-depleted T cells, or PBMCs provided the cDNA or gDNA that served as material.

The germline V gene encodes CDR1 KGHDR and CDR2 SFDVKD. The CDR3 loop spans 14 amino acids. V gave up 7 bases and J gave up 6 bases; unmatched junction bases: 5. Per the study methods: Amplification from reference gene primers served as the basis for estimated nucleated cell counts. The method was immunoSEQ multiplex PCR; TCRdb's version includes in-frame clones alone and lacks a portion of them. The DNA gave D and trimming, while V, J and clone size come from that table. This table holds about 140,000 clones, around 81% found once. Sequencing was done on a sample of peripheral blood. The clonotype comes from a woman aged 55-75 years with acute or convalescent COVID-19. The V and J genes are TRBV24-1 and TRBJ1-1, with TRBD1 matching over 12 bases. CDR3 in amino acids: CATSRGQGASEAFF. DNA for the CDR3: TGTGCCACCAGCAGGGGACAGGGGGCTTCTGAAGCTTTCTTT.